This T cell receptor beta chain originates from a study of CD8 T cells in ankylosing spondylitis. TCRdb reprocessed the 5' RACE reads with MiXCR, giving one entry per CDR3 protein. The sample shows about 540,000 distinct CDR3 sequences, 9.5% to 15% of them seen only once. The CDR3 is 18 residues long. Germline lookup yields CDR1 MGHRA and CDR2 YSYEKL. The V gene lost 3 bases and the J gene lost 2 bases, with 21 bases spanning the gap. Study-level points and caveats: Seemingly characteristic of ankylosing spondylitis blood was a TCR beta motif consisting of roughly 8 highly homologous variants. The authors reported significant enrichment of disease-linked clones in matched ankylosing spondylitis synovial fluid.

This clonotype was seen repeatedly, ten times or more. The target antigen is unknown. J is TRBJ2-3 and V is TRBV4-1, with D perhaps TRBD2 (6 bases). The sample was blood, either unsorted or a sorted T cell fraction (not recorded which). The origin of this receptor is a male donor with ankylosing spondylitis. Here the CDR3 reads CASSQTHSSVRYTDTQYF. The CDR3, as DNA: TGCGCCAGCAGCCAGACACATTCTAGCGTTAGATACACAGATACGCAGTATTTT.